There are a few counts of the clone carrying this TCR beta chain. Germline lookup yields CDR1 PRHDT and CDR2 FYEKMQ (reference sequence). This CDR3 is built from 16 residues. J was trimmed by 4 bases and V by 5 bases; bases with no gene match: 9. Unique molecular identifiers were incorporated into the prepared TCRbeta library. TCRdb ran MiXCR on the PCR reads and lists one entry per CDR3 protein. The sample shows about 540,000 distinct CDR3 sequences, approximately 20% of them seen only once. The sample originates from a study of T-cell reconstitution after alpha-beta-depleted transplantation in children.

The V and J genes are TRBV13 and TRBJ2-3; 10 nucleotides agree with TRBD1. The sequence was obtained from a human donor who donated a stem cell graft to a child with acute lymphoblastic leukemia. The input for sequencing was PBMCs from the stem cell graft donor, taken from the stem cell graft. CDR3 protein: CASSPSGQGTADTQYF. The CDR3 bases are TGTGCCAGCAGCCCATCGGGACAGGGGACAGCAGATACGCAGTATTTT.